These T cell receptor beta chains were read from a single sample in a study of cytomegalovirus exposure and HLA in healthy donors. The table came from immunoSEQ multiplex PCR; TCRdb's copy has only in-frame clones and leaves some out. Found here are 50,000 to 60,000 clones; the top ten clones hold 8% to 13%. The sequencing sample was made of PBMCs. These receptors came from a woman aged 45-59 years in good health and CMV-seropositive. Each CDR3 is given with its conserved first and last residue. A D gene is named only where the DNA matches it firmly.

D gene | CDR3 length | J gene | V gene | CDR3 protein | CDR3 DNA
. | 12 | TRBJ2-5 | TRBV7-9 | CASSGEWETQYF | TGTGCCAGCAGCGGAGAGTGGGAGACCCAGTACTTC
TRBD1 | 16 | TRBJ2-1 | TRBV18 | CASSSFQGALNNEQFF | TGTGCCAGCTCATCTTTTCAGGGGGCATTGAACAATGAGCAGTTCTTC
. | 13 | TRBJ2-7 | TRBV19 | CASSISTTYEQYF | TGTGCCAGTAGTATATCGACTACCTACGAGCAGTACTTC
. | 15 | TRBJ2-1 | TRBV6-1 | CASSDPQGNYNEQFF | TGTGCCAGCAGTGATCCCCAGGGAAACTACAATGAGCAGTTCTTC
. | 15 | TRBJ2-3 | TRBV6-5 | CASSYSTRGTDTQYF | TGTGCCAGCAGTTACTCAACTAGGGGCACAGATACGCAGTATTTT
TRBD2 | 13 | TRBJ2-3 | TRBV7-2 | CASGTTVRDTQYF | TGTGCCAGCGGGACTACCGTTAGGGATACGCAGTATTTT
. | 13 | TRBJ1-4 | TRBV29-1 | CSVVGQGNEKLFF | TGCAGCGTTGTAGGGCAGGGCAATGAAAAACTGTTTTTT
TRBD2 | 18 | TRBJ2-7 | TRBV27 | CASSQPKTSGASSYEQYF | TGTGCCAGCAGCCAACCGAAGACTAGCGGGGCGAGCTCCTACGAGCAGTACTTC
. | 14 | TRBJ2-5 | TRBV7-2 | CASSLAGAQETQYF | TGTGCCAGCAGCTTAGCGGGGGCCCAAGAGACCCAGTACTTC
TRBD1 | 15 | TRBJ2-5 | TRBV19 | CASSGGTGSQETQYF | TGTGCCAGTAGTGGGGGGACAGGATCTCAAGAGACCCAGTACTTC
TRBD1 | 12 | TRBJ1-5 | TRBV2 | CASSGTGTVQHF | TGTGCCAGCAGCGGTACCGGGACAGTCCAGCATTTT
TRBD1 | 14 | TRBJ2-2 | TRBV30 | CAWSRTRGTGELFF | TGTGCCTGGAGTAGGACCAGGGGGACCGGGGAGCTGTTTTTT
. | 15 | TRBJ2-7 | TRBV5-5 | CASSLGEVKNYEQYF | TGTGCCAGCAGCTTGGGCGAGGTGAAGAACTACGAGCAGTACTTC
TRBD1 | 11 | TRBJ2-1 | TRBV29-1 | CSVGQGNEQFF | TGCAGCGTGGGACAGGGTAATGAGCAGTTCTTC
TRBD1 | 15 | TRBJ1-6 | TRBV7-2 | CASSLPTGVFSPLHF | TGTGCCAGCAGCTTACCCACAGGGGTTTTCTCACCCCTCCACTTT
. | 14 | TRBJ2-7 | TRBV7-6 | CASSLGGTGYEQYF | TGTGCCAGCAGCTTAGGCGGGACCGGGTACGAGCAGTACTTC
. | 14 | TRBJ2-7 | TRBV5-5 | CASSPGGRTYEQYF | TGTGCCAGCAGCCCCGGAGGACGGACCTACGAGCAGTACTTC
. | 18 | TRBJ2-3 | TRBV11-3 | CASSLGLFGTPSTDTQYF | TGTGCCAGCAGCTTAGGTCTTTTTGGGACACCGAGCACAGATACGCAGTATTTT
TRBD2 | 14 | TRBJ2-5 | TRBV7-9 | CASSLSSGAETQYF | TGTGCCAGCAGCTTATCTAGCGGGGCAGAGACCCAGTACTTC
TRBD1 | 15 | TRBJ2-5 | TRBV5-1 | CASSLLGQGWETQYF | TGCGCCAGCAGCTTGTTGGGACAGGGCTGGGAGACCCAGTACTTC
. | 13 | TRBJ1-6 | TRBV5-6 | CANRAGPDSPLHF | TGTGCCAACAGGGCAGGGCCGGATTCACCCCTCCACTTT
TRBD1 | 14 | TRBJ1-4 | TRBV6-1 | CASSRDSPNEKLFF | TGTGCCAGCAGCAGGGACAGTCCTAATGAAAAACTGTTTTTT
TRBD1 | 13 | TRBJ1-4 | TRBV28 | CASSWGQAEKLFF | TGTGCCAGCAGTTGGGGACAGGCTGAAAAACTGTTTTTT
TRBD1 | 13 | TRBJ1-4 | TRBV28 | CASSGTVREKLFF | TGTGCCAGCAGCGGGACAGTTAGGGAAAAACTGTTTTTT
. | 15 | TRBJ1-1 | TRBV5-1 | CASSPGRGWNTEAFF | TGCGCCAGCAGCCCCGGTCGGGGGTGGAACACTGAAGCTTTCTTT
TRBD2 | 16 | TRBJ2-5 | TRBV7-2 | CASSLWRSGTRGTQYF | TGTGCCAGCAGCCTGTGGCGGAGCGGGACCCGGGGGACCCAGTACTTC
. | 15 | TRBJ1-2 | TRBV4-1 | CASSLTAQANYGYTF | TGCGCCAGCAGCCTGACAGCTCAGGCTAACTATGGCTACACCTTC
. | 13 | TRBJ1-1 | TRBV7-2 | CASSLQENTEAFF | TGTGCCAGCAGCTTACAGGAAAACACTGAAGCTTTCTTT
. | 14 | TRBJ2-2 | TRBV11-2 | CASSSTSPAGELFF | TGTGCCAGCAGCTCGACAAGCCCAGCCGGGGAGCTGTTTTTT
. | 13 | TRBJ2-7 | TRBV6-5 | CASSPRPGYEQYF | TGTGCCAGCAGTCCTCGACCGGGCTACGAGCAGTACTTC
. | 16 | TRBJ2-1 | TRBV4-3 | CASSQGGGSSDNEQFF | TGCGCCAGCAGCCAAGGCGGAGGGAGCTCCGACAATGAGCAGTTCTTC
TRBD1 | 15 | TRBJ1-2 | TRBV5-1 | CASSSPGTGSNGYTF | TGCGCCAGCAGCTCTCCCGGGACAGGCTCAAATGGCTACACCTTC
. | 17 | TRBJ1-1 | TRBV25-1 | CASSESFDSPGNTEAFF | TGTGCCAGCAGTGAATCATTCGACAGCCCTGGGAACACTGAAGCTTTCTTT
. | 14 | TRBJ1-1 | TRBV7-2 | CASSQQELNTEAFF | TGTGCCAGCAGCCAACAGGAATTGAACACTGAAGCTTTCTTT
. | 15 | TRBJ2-3 | TRBV9 | CASSDPKRGGDTQYF | TGTGCCAGCAGCGACCCGAAACGAGGCGGGGATACGCAGTATTTT
. | 14 | TRBJ2-5 | TRBV9 | CASTHTGTQETQYF | TGTGCCAGCACCCATACAGGGACCCAAGAGACCCAGTACTTC
. | 15 | TRBJ2-1 | TRBV2 | CASSGRQSSYNEQFF | TGTGCCAGCAGTGGGAGACAGAGCTCCTACAATGAGCAGTTCTTC
. | 11 | TRBJ2-7 | TRBV20-1 | CSASSDYEQYF | TGCAGTGCTAGTAGCGACTACGAGCAGTACTTC
. | 15 | TRBJ1-4 | TRBV7-9 | CASSLPGDRNEKLFF | TGTGCCAGCAGCCTTCCGGGGGATCGAAATGAAAAACTGTTTTTT
. | 14 | TRBJ1-2 | TRBV7-9 | CASSLGQAPIGYTF | TGTGCCAGCAGCTTAGGTCAGGCCCCCATCGGCTACACCTTC
TRBD2 | 14 | TRBJ2-3 | TRBV19 | CASKLAASTDTQYF | TGTGCCAGTAAACTAGCGGCTAGCACAGATACGCAGTATTTT
TRBD2 | 15 | TRBJ2-7 | TRBV6-5 | CASRSVAGGTYEQYF | TGTGCCAGCAGGTCGGTCGCGGGGGGAACCTACGAGCAGTACTTC
TRBD1 | 16 | TRBJ1-5 | TRBV5-6 | CASSLGQGLLNQPQHF | TGTGCCAGCAGCTTGGGACAGGGTCTCCTCAATCAGCCCCAGCATTTT
. | 15 | TRBJ2-3 | TRBV6-5 | CASSQTGHSTDTQYF | TGTGCCAGCAGCCAGACTGGTCACAGCACAGATACGCAGTATTTT
. | 15 | TRBJ1-3 | TRBV28 | CASSLLPSSGNTIYF | TGTGCCAGCAGTTTACTACCGAGCTCTGGAAACACCATATATTTT
. | 15 | TRBJ1-1 | TRBV6-5 | CASSYAGRMNTEAFF | TGTGCCAGCAGTTACGCGGGACGGATGAACACTGAAGCTTTCTTT
. | 14 | TRBJ1-4 | TRBV11-3 | CASSLEGGSEKLFF | TGTGCCAGCAGCTTAGAAGGGGGAAGTGAAAAACTGTTTTTT
TRBD1 | 15 | TRBJ1-5 | TRBV10-3 | CAISEGDSSNQPQHF | TGTGCCATCAGTGAGGGGGACAGTAGCAATCAGCCCCAGCATTTT
TRBD1 | 15 | TRBJ1-2 | TRBV30 | CAWSVHGGQVYGYTF | TGTGCCTGGAGTGTACATGGCGGACAGGTCTATGGCTACACCTTC
. | 17 | TRBJ1-4 | TRBV4-2 | CASSQERGGRRREKLFF | TGTGCCAGCAGCCAAGAACGGGGTGGGAGGAGAAGGGAAAAACTGTTTTTT
TRBD1 | 16 | TRBJ1-1 | TRBV19 | CASSIQTGRANTEAFF | TGTGCCAGTAGTATACAGACAGGGCGGGCGAACACTGAAGCTTTCTTT
TRBD2 | 19 | TRBJ2-3 | TRBV27 | CASSFRYTGLAGGADTQYF | TGTGCCAGCAGTTTCCGATATACGGGACTAGCGGGAGGGGCGGATACGCAGTATTTT
. | 13 | TRBJ1-5 | TRBV15 | CATSRGRNQPQHF | TGTGCCACCAGCAGAGGCAGAAATCAGCCCCAGCATTTT
. | 13 | TRBJ1-2 | TRBV7-2 | CASSPAGFIGYTF | TGTGCCAGCAGCCCGGCGGGGTTCATTGGCTACACCTTC
. | 15 | TRBJ1-6 | TRBV6-1 | CASSEQVRVNSPLHF | TGTGCCAGCAGTGAACAGGTCAGGGTCAATTCACCCCTCCACTTT